The rows below give T cell receptor beta chains drawn from one sample of a study of shared T cell receptors in the human thymus. Generated by immunoSEQ multiplex PCR, the TCRdb table keeps only in-frame clones and is missing some. The data show approximately 660,000 clones, 88% seen once. These data also featured in a second study, about human thymus T cells.

Sequencing was done on a sample of thymocytes. The receptors were gathered from a boy younger than two with a congenital heart defect. CDR3s include the opening cysteine and the closing phenylalanine or tryptophan.

length: 16
J: TRBJ2-3
V: TRBV7-2
CDR3: CASSFKLASRTDTQYF

length: 14
J: TRBJ2-5
V: TRBV29-1
CDR3: CSVGSSGSKETQYF

length: 14
J: TRBJ2-7
V: TRBV5-6
CDR3: CASSRGRILYEQYF

length: 15
J: TRBJ2-7
V: TRBV5-4
CDR3: CASSPPGQSSYEQYF

length: 16
J: TRBJ1-3
V: TRBV4-1
CDR3: CASSQVETVSGNTIYF

length: 13
J: TRBJ1-1
V: TRBV6-4
CDR3: CASSPVGGTEAFF

length: 14
J: TRBJ2-1
V: TRBV29-1
CDR3: CSVDHGTSHKEQFF

length: 16
J: TRBJ1-4
V: TRBV6-5
CDR3: CASSYRSLPPGEKLFF

length: 14
J: TRBJ2-4
V: TRBV14
CDR3: CASSPRAAKNIQYF

length: 14
J: TRBJ1-4
V: TRBV4-2
CDR3: CASSQGGGLEKLFF

length: 15
J: TRBJ2-1
V: TRBV5-1
CDR3: CASSLSRDYHNEQFF

length: 15
J: TRBJ2-3
V: TRBV15
CDR3: CATTLGTSGGDTQYF

length: 16
J: TRBJ1-1
V: TRBV5-1
CDR3: CASSLDKTAPNTEAFF

length: 15
J: TRBJ2-7
V: TRBV7-2
CDR3: CASSSEGGRAYEQYF

length: 15
J: TRBJ2-1
V: TRBV4-1
CDR3: CASSQDLGLHNEQFF

length: 16
J: TRBJ2-5
V: TRBV4-2
CDR3: CASSHLSGRGGETQYF

length: 16
J: TRBJ1-2
V: TRBV27
CDR3: CASTRLGPGGNYGYTF

length: 16
J: TRBJ1-4
V: TRBV27
CDR3: CASSLVRGQGQEKLFF

length: 15
J: TRBJ2-1
V: TRBV4-3
CDR3: CASSHEVAGGNEQFF

length: 15
J: TRBJ2-7
V: TRBV2
CDR3: CASSSSTSRAYEQYF

length: 16
J: TRBJ1-1
V: TRBV27
CDR3: CASSGTGTGGAAEAFF

length: 15
J: TRBJ1-2
V: TRBV6-6
CDR3: CASSYSSGGNYGYTF

length: 17
J: TRBJ1-5
V: TRBV18
CDR3: CASSPTSPGQDYQPQHF

length: 18
J: TRBJ2-2
V: TRBV4-1
CDR3: CASSQAKAGHTNTGELFF

length: 16
J: TRBJ2-3
V: TRBV7-2
CDR3: CASSGGRESSTDTQYF

length: 15
J: TRBJ2-7
V: TRBV29-1
CDR3: CSVEVMTGKQYEQYF

length: 16
J: TRBJ2-7
V: TRBV19
CDR3: CASSARFRDSSYEQYF

length: 12
J: TRBJ2-1
V: TRBV9
CDR3: CASSPRTGEQFF

length: 18
J: TRBJ2-1
V: TRBV11-1
CDR3: CASSFGLAGRVSYNEQFF

length: 17
J: TRBJ2-1
V: TRBV6-1
CDR3: CASSAKGPSGSRRKCFF

length: 15
J: TRBJ1-1
V: TRBV5-6
CDR3: CASSWEGGMDTEAFF

length: 15
J: TRBJ1-3
V: TRBV30
CDR3: CAWSGPGVTGNTIYF

length: 16
J: TRBJ2-1
V: TRBV4-2
CDR3: CASSLELAGEVGEQFF

length: 14
J: TRBJ2-7
V: TRBV27
CDR3: CASSKTRQGREQYF

length: 18
J: TRBJ2-3
V: TRBV19
CDR3: CASSMNRGGLAGTDTQYF

length: 14
J: TRBJ2-7
V: TRBV6-1
CDR3: CASSVAGVSYEQYF

length: 14
J: TRBJ2-3
V: TRBV6-5
CDR3: CASSYYSSTDTQYF

length: 11
J: TRBJ2-7
V: TRBV25-1
CDR3: CASSDGYEQYF

length: 16
J: TRBJ2-1
V: TRBV11-2
CDR3: CASSLEAGSSYNEQFF

length: 13
J: TRBJ1-1
V: TRBV2
CDR3: CASSGSGWPEAFF

length: 14
J: TRBJ2-2
V: TRBV25-1
CDR3: CASSLGGRGGELFF

length: 17
J: TRBJ2-1
V: TRBV4-1
CDR3: CASSQDQGLAGDNEQFF

length: 16
J: TRBJ1-4
V: TRBV25-1
CDR3: CASSDRGRGSREKLFF

length: 14
J: TRBJ1-1
V: TRBV18
CDR3: CASSSGQGPAEAFF

length: 19
J: TRBJ2-3
V: TRBV5-1
CDR3: CASSLLIPSGRDPTDTQYF

length: 14
J: TRBJ1-2
V: TRBV13
CDR3: CASSLGGTDYGYTF

length: 14
J: TRBJ2-7
V: TRBV4-1
CDR3: CASSQVAEVYEQYF

length: 13
J: TRBJ1-2
V: TRBV5-1
CDR3: CASSPGLFYGYTF